This is a list of T cell receptor beta chains from one sample in a study of blood T cells in healthy people across ages. One entry per CDR3 protein, called by TCRdb with MiXCR from the 5' RACE reads. The sample gives 1.4 million to 1.5 million distinct CDR3 sequences, about 43% of which show up once; approximately 7.9% is in the top ten. The sample comprised blood. These receptors came from a woman in her late teens or twenties in good health. Each CDR3 is given with its conserved first and last residue. Fields, in order: J gene, D gene, V gene, clone size, CDR3 DNA, CDR3 protein. A D gene is named only where the DNA matches it firmly. The listing skips clone size in some rows; elsewhere it reads once, few, many or a size class.

TRBJ1-2 - TRBV6-5 few TGTGCCAGCAGCACAGGGTGGGGGAACTATGGCTACACCTTC CASSTGWGNYGYTF
TRBJ2-2 - TRBV12-3/TRBV12-4 - TGTGCCAGCAGACCCCCGGGACGGGGGAACACCGGGGAGCTGTTTTTT CASRPPGRGNTGELFF
TRBJ2-5 - TRBV24-1 - TGTGCCACCAGTGGGACCTTGGAGACCCAGTACTTC CATSGTLETQYF
TRBJ2-1 TRBD2 TRBV20-1 - TGCAGTGCTAGACAACTCGGGGGGGATTACAATGAGCAGTTCTTC CSARQLGGDYNEQFF
TRBJ1-2 TRBD1 TRBV20-1 few TGCAGTGCTAGAGGACAGGGGCACTATGGCTACACCTTC CSARGQGHYGYTF
TRBJ2-1 - TRBV7-9 - TGTGCCAGCAGCCCCTGGGACTTCAATGAGCAGTTCTTC CASSPWDFNEQFF
TRBJ1-2 TRBD1 TRBV2 - TGTGCCAGCAAAGGGACAGGGGTGGGCTATGGCTACACCTTC CASKGTGVGYGYTF
TRBJ2-5 TRBD2 TRBV18 - TGTGCCAGCTCACCACCAAGCTGGGGGGGAACCCAGTACTTC CASSPPSWGGTQYF
TRBJ2-7 - TRBV12-3/TRBV12-4 - TGTGCCAGCACCAGAGACAGGGAGGACGACGAGCAGTACTTC CASTRDREDDEQYF
TRBJ1-5 TRBD1 TRBV6-5 once TGCGCCAGCAACGGACAGGATAGCAATCAGCCCCAGCATTTT CASNGQDSNQPQHF
TRBJ1-4 - TRBV12-3/TRBV12-4 few TGTGCCAGCACCCTTAACCCAGGGACGCCTAATGAAAAACTGTTTTTT CASTLNPGTPNEKLFF
TRBJ2-1 TRBD2 TRBV20-1 few TGCACCACCGGAACACTAGCGGGCAATGAGCAGTTCTTC CTTGTLAGNEQFF
TRBJ2-1 TRBD1 TRBV19 - TGTGCCAGTAGTGAGGGACAGTATGAGCAGTTCTTC CASSEGQYEQFF
TRBJ2-3 - TRBV7-2 - TGTGCCAGCAGCCTCCAATCGGGCGGGATTGGCACAGATACGCAGTATTTT CASSLQSGGIGTDTQYF